This T cell receptor (beta chain) was retrieved from a study of vaccination and CD4 T cells after COVID-19. Study context: From HCoV-229E, HCoV-OC43, HCoV-NL63 and SARS-CoV-2, overlapping spike peptides were used to stimulate the cells. As control conditions, cultures were given either a CEFX pool serving as positive control, an HIV-1 Nef pool, or no peptide at all.

The treatment: roughly 11-day PBMC culture with coronavirus spike peptide pools or control peptides (ViraFEST assay). ViraFEST used peptide pools to expand antigen-specific T cells and subsequently sequenced their TCRs. Positive PCR dates spanned March to December 2020, predating US Alpha, Beta and Delta variants. Researchers used the Oncomine TCR Beta short-read assay to sequence DNA from cultured CD4+ T cells. In TCRdb, the PCR reads were re-called with MiXCR into one record per CDR3 protein. The sample includes more than 3,000 distinct CDR3 sequences, 35% to 55% seen only once; the top ten take about 47%. For this clonotype: The antigen is undetermined.

Deletions cut 2 bases from V and 9 bases from J, with 11 bases between. This CDR3 has 13 residues. Germline V gene sequence: CDR1 GTSNPN, CDR2 SVGIG (reference sequence). The source is a human donor who had recovered from COVID-19. The rearrangement uses TRBV30 and TRBJ1-6; D gene ambiguous. The sequenced sample consisted of CD4+ T cells from blood, cultured in vitro. CDR3 in amino acids: CAWSSSGSSPLHF. In DNA form, the CDR3 reads TGTGCCTGGAGTTCCAGCGGGAGTTCACCCCTCCACTTT.